The 28 T cell receptor beta chains in this list originate from one sample, sequenced in a study of T-cell reconstitution after alpha-beta-depleted transplantation in children. This sample's TCRbeta library carried unique molecular identifier barcodes. TCRdb passed the PCR reads through MiXCR, listing each CDR3 protein once. The sample yields 490,000 or so distinct CDR3 sequences, under 15% seen once. The specimen was PBMCs from the stem cell graft donor, collected from the stem cell graft. The receptors stem from a human donor who donated a stem cell graft to a child with combined immunodeficiency.

The rearrangement joins TRBV7-6 to TRBJ2-6; D remains unclear. CDR1 SGHVS and CDR2 FNYEAQ come from the germline V gene. The CDR3 runs 14 residues. Trimming removed 2 bases at V and 3 bases at J, with 5 bases between. CDR3 DNA sequence: TGTGCCAGCAGCTTATACGTTGGGGCCAACGTCCTGACTTTC. Translation: CASSLYVGANVLTF.

In its sample, this clonotype was seen many times. The chain carries TRBV3-1 and TRBJ2-2; D is unresolved. Trimming removed 1 base at V and 2 bases at J, with 8 bases between. This CDR3 comprises 15 residues. Germline assignment: CDR1 LGHDT and CDR2 YNNKEL (reference sequence). This CDR3 is CASSQGGSNTGELFF. CDR3 bases: TGTGCCAGCAGCCAAGGGGGTAGCAACACCGGGGAGCTGTTTTTT.

The CDR3, as DNA: TGCGCCAGCAGCTTAAACTCAGGGCCAACCTATGGCTACACCTTC. Its translation: CASSLNSGPTYGYTF. This rearrangement joins TRBV5-1 to TRBJ1-2, with a possible D match to TRBD1 (5 bases). This CDR3 has 15 residues. From germline, CDR1 is SGHRS and CDR2 YFSETQ. Trimming took off 2 bases at V and 4 bases at J, with 15 bases between the two ends.

V gene TRBV24-1 combines with J gene TRBJ1-2; D is ambiguous. Germline V gene sequence: CDR1 KGHDR, CDR2 SFDVKD. With 2 bases removed from V and 3 bases from J, the gap between germline ends came to 9 bases. The CDR3 extends over 14 amino acids. As DNA, the CDR3 is TGTGCCACCAGTGATTCAGACGGATACTATGGCTACACCTTC. Encoded protein: CATSDSDGYYGYTF.

Ten or more counts support this clonotype. This chain uses TRBV29-1 with TRBJ1-1; no reliable D call. Germline V CDR1 and CDR2: SQVTM, ANQGSEA. CDR3 size: 13 residues. Trimming took 3 bases from V and 0 from J, leaving 8 bases between them. The CDR3 sequence: CSVDGVMNTEAFF. The CDR3 coding sequence is TGCAGCGTTGACGGGGTTATGAACACTGAAGCTTTCTTT. The full variable domain, in which reference TRBV29-1 and TRBJ1-1 provide the parts outside the CDR3, is SAVISQKPSRDICQRGTSLTIQCQVDSQVTMMFWYRQQPGQSLTLIATANQGSEATYESGFVIDKFPISRPNLTFSTLTVSNMSPEDSSIYLCSVDGVMNTEAFFGQGTRLTVV.

This clonotype occurred a few times. V is TRBV12-3 or TRBV12-4 and J is TRBJ2-1, with D uncertain. V lost 8 bases and J 4 bases, leaving 3 bases between the germline ends. The CDR3 totals 10 residues. The CDR3 region is CASLYNEQFF. Here the CDR3 DNA reads TGTGCCAGCCTTTACAATGAGCAGTTCTTC.

The CDR3 DNA reads as TGTGCCAGCAGCACCTCGGGCGGGGGCTCCTACGAGCAGTACTTC. It translates to CASSTSGGGSYEQYF. The rearrangement links TRBV9 to TRBJ2-7; 7 nucleotides agree with TRBD2. This CDR3 spans 15 amino acids. V lost 4 bases and J lost 0; bases outside the gene matches: 7. Germline V CDR1 and CDR2: SGDLS, YYNGEE.

This clonotype was counted a few times. The CDR3: CASSSGLGNTIYF. CDR3 DNA: TGTGCCAGCAGCTCCGGTCTTGGAAACACCATATATTTT. The chain joins TRBV5-5 to TRBJ1-3; no definite D call. Germline V gene lookup returns CDR1 SGHKS and CDR2 YYEKEE (reference sequence). Deletions cut 3 bases from V and 3 bases from J, with 7 bases between. The CDR3 contains 13 residues.

The genes are TRBV5-1 and TRBJ2-1; TRBD2 matches 8 bases. CDR1 and CDR2 from the germline V gene are SGHRS and YFSETQ. The junction had 8 bases not matched to a gene; V was cut back by 0 bases and J by 9 bases. CDR3 length: 15 amino acids. CDR3 nucleotides: TGCGCCAGCAGCTTGGACCCCGGGGGGGTGGGTGAGCAGTTCTTC. The encoded protein is CASSLDPGGVGEQFF.

This clonotype was found many times. The CDR3 DNA reads as TGTGCCAGCAGTTACAATTGGGTTGAAGCTTTCTTT. The encoded protein is CASSYNWVEAFF. J is TRBJ1-1 and V is TRBV12-3 or TRBV12-4, with D unclear. Trimming took 4 bases from V and 7 from J, leaving 10 bases between them. The CDR3 is 12 residues long.

J is TRBJ2-2 and V is TRBV27, with 10 bases fitting TRBD1. Germline V gene sequence: CDR1 MNHEY, CDR2 SMNVEV (reference sequence). V trimming: 0 bases; J trimming: 4 bases; junction bases outside the gene matches: 2. The length of the CDR3 is 16 residues. CDR3 DNA sequence: TGTGCCAGCAGTTTATCGACAGGGGGCTTCACCGGGGAGCTGTTTTTT. As protein: CASSLSTGGFTGELFF.

This clonotype came up many times. The chain carries TRBV9 and TRBJ2-3, with D maybe TRBD1 (5 bases). Germline V gene lookup returns CDR1 SGDLS and CDR2 YYNGEE. V shed 4 bases and J shed 3 bases, with 12 bases lying between them. This CDR3 spans 14 amino acids. CDR3 protein: CASSTSGSTDTQYF. DNA of the CDR3: TGTGCCAGCAGCACCTCAGGGTCGACAGATACGCAGTATTTT.

This chain connects TRBV6-5 to TRBJ2-7; 11 bases line up with TRBD2. Germline V gene sequence: CDR1 MNHEY, CDR2 SVGAGI. Trimming removed 2 bases from V and 6 bases from J; junction bases left unmatched: 3. The CDR3 spans 14 residues. The CDR3 reads CASSYRLAGGEQYF. For the CDR3, the DNA is TGTGCCAGCAGTTACCGGCTAGCGGGAGGCGAGCAGTACTTC.

Only one count was recorded for this clonotype. The chain recombines TRBV6-1 with TRBJ2-5; either TRBD1 or TRBD2 may fit D (6 bases each). The CDR3 consists of 15 residues. Trimming shortened V by 6 bases and J by 4 bases, and 18 bases separated the two germline ends. Germline V CDR1 and CDR2: MNHNS, SASEGT. The CDR3 nucleotides read TGTGCCAGCAGGAGGGGGGAAGAGGATGGAGAGACCCAGTACTTC. This translates into CASRRGEEDGETQYF.

This clonotype was seen repeatedly, ten times or more. The junction does not match germline at one end; this may be a read error. The gene calls are TRBV5-1 and TRBJ2-2; D gene uncertain. From germline, CDR1 is SGHRS and CDR2 YFSETQ. The CDR3 has 12 amino acids. The CDR3 sequence: CASSLASGELFF. As DNA, the CDR3 is TGTGCCAGCAGCTTGGCGTCCGGGGAGCTGTTTTTT.

This clonotype was observed a few times. V is TRBV18 and J is TRBJ2-3; 8 bases align to TRBD2. Unmatched junction bases numbered 6, after V lost 0 bases and J lost 7 bases. CDR1 is KGHSH, CDR2 LQKENI, per germline. This CDR3 is 15 amino acids long. For the CDR3, the DNA is TGTGCCAGCTCACCACCGAAGCGGGGGAAGTATACGCAGTATTTT. This translates into CASSPPKRGKYTQYF.

The chain recombines TRBV7-9 with TRBJ2-7, with D tentatively TRBD1 (6 bases). The CDR3 totals 13 residues. Per germline, CDR1 SEHNR and CDR2 FQNEAQ (reference sequence). With 3 bases removed from V and 2 bases from J, the gap between germline ends came to 8 bases. The CDR3 DNA is TGTGCCAGCAGCTTTACAGGGACCTACGAGCAGTACTTC. The encoded protein is CASSFTGTYEQYF.

The chain recombines TRBV5-1 with TRBJ1-2; weak D call: TRBD1 (6 bases). This CDR3 is built from 14 residues. CDR1 and CDR2 from the germline V gene are SGHRS and YFSETQ. V shed 7 bases and J shed 5 bases, with 18 bases lying between them. This CDR3 reads CASGPGQTLYGYTF. CDR3 in DNA: TGCGCCAGCGGACCTGGACAGACCTTGTATGGCTACACCTTC.

The V call is TRBV15, the J call TRBJ2-4, with no clear D. CDR1 and CDR2 (germline): LNHNV, YYDKDF (reference sequence). Trimming cost V 4 bases and J 5 bases, with 15 bases left between them. This CDR3 is built from 15 residues. The CDR3 sequence is CATSKARLEENIQYF. The CDR3 DNA reads TGTGCCACCAGCAAAGCCAGGCTAGAGGAAAACATTCAGTACTTC. Together with reference TRBV15 and TRBJ2-4, the CDR3 gives the full variable domain: DAMVIQNPRYQVTQFGKPVTLSCSQTLNHNVMYWYQQKSSQAPKLLFHYYDKDFNNEADTPDNFQSRRPNTSFCFLDIRSPGLGDTAMYLCATSKARLEENIQYFGAGTRLSVL.

This clonotype has ten or more counts. The CDR3 protein is CASSLSVGAMQEQYF. In DNA form, the CDR3 reads TGTGCCAGCAGTTTATCGGTCGGGGCAATGCAGGAGCAGTACTTC. V is TRBV27 and J is TRBJ2-7; either TRBD1 or TRBD2 may fit D (5 bases each). This CDR3 spans 15 amino acids. Per germline, CDR1 MNHEY and CDR2 SMNVEV (reference sequence). V was trimmed by 0 bases and J by 7 bases, leaving 16 bases between them.

This clonotype showed up many times. The chain has TRBV12-3 or TRBV12-4 and TRBJ2-3; 8 bases line up with TRBD2. The CDR3 consists of 14 residues. Losses at the gene ends were 5 bases for V and 2 bases for J; bases not matched to a gene: 3. This CDR3 is CASSLSGTTDTQYF. The DNA for the CDR3 is TGTGCCAGCAGTCTTAGCGGGACCACAGATACGCAGTATTTT.

This clonotype was recorded many times. This chain's CDR3 is CASSDRATYNEQFF. The CDR3 DNA is TGTGCCAGCAGTGACAGGGCAACCTACAATGAGCAGTTCTTC. The chain has TRBV3-1 and TRBJ2-1; 7 bases agree with TRBD1. With V trimmed by 6 bases and J by 2 bases, 4 bases remained unmatched. The CDR3 is made up of 14 amino acids. Germline V gene lookup returns CDR1 LGHDT and CDR2 YNNKEL (reference sequence).

This clonotype has just a few counts. V is TRBV7-9 and J is TRBJ2-7; the D gene is possibly TRBD2 (5 bases). Germline V CDR1 and CDR2: SEHNR, FQNEAQ (reference sequence). V shed 4 bases and J shed 3 bases, with 16 bases lying between them. The CDR3 runs to 15 residues. The DNA for the CDR3 is TGTGCCAGCAGCTCAAGCGGCGGTTTTGTCTACGAGCAGTACTTC. It specifies CASSSSGGFVYEQYF. The full variable domain, its missing parts supplied by reference TRBV7-9 and TRBJ2-7, is DTGVSQNPRHKITKRGQNVTFRCDPISEHNRLYWYRQTLGQGPEFLTYFQNEAQLEKSRLLSDRFSAERPKGSFSTLEIQRTEQGDSAMYLCASSSSGGFVYEQYFGPGTRLTVT.

This chain uses TRBV20-1 with TRBJ1-5; a weak D match, TRBD1 (6 bases). CDR3 length: 13 amino acids. Between the trimmed V and J ends, which lost 0 bases and 8 bases, there was a span of 11 bases. Germline lookup yields CDR1 DFQATT and CDR2 SNEGSKA (reference sequence). The CDR3 loop is CSARDSGAEPQHF. In DNA, the CDR3 is TGCAGTGCTAGAGATTCGGGGGCGGAGCCCCAGCATTTT.

In this sample, this clonotype turned up a few times. This chain connects TRBV4-2 to TRBJ2-3, with a possible D match to TRBD2 (6 bases). Germline V gene lookup returns CDR1 LGHNA and CDR2 YNFKEQ. The CDR3 sequence is 14 residues long. With 6 bases removed from V and 0 bases from J, the gap between germline ends came to 10 bases. In nucleotides, the CDR3 is TGTGCCAGCAGACCCGGGACTAGCACAGATACGCAGTATTTT. Translation: CASRPGTSTDTQYF.

This clonotype has just a few counts. The J gene is TRBJ2-2, the V gene TRBV5-6, with a possible D match to TRBD1 (5 bases). Germline assignment: CDR1 SGHDT and CDR2 YYEEEE. The CDR3 runs 13 residues. Trimming pared 4 bases from V and 4 bases from J, leaving 8 bases between. The CDR3 reads CASSIRVTGELFF. The CDR3 DNA reads TGTGCCAGCAGCATCAGGGTCACCGGGGAGCTGTTTTTT.

The chain recombines TRBV27 with TRBJ2-3; 15 positions match TRBD2. The CDR3 sequence is 17 residues long. Germline loops: CDR1 MNHEY, CDR2 SMNVEV (reference sequence). V shed 0 bases and J 3 bases; nucleotides not matched to a gene: 1. CDR3 in DNA: TGTGCCAGCAGTTTATCGGGGACTAGCGGGGGGACAGATACGCAGTATTTT. It encodes CASSLSGTSGGTDTQYF.

In this sample, this clonotype turned up many times. The chain recombines TRBV7-9 with TRBJ2-2; 7 bases map to TRBD1. V shed 4 bases and J 5 bases; nucleotides not matched to a gene: 1. The germline V gene has CDR1 SEHNR and CDR2 FQNEAQ (reference sequence). This CDR3 comprises 13 residues. CDR3 sequence reads: CASSSRGTGELFF. DNA for the CDR3: TGTGCCAGCAGCTCCAGGGGGACCGGGGAGCTGTTTTTT.